This T cell receptor beta chain was observed in a study of CD8 T cells in Susac syndrome. RNA was extracted with the RNeasy kit, and a quantity of roughly 0.5 to 1 ug was reverse transcribed using random hexamers. TCR beta CDR3 was amplified by immunoSEQ multiplex PCR. This amplification extended across 54 Vbeta and 13 Jbeta segments. One entry per CDR3 protein results from TCRdb running MiXCR on the immunoSEQ multiplex PCR reads. Among roughly 150,000 distinct CDR3 sequences listed, just under 97% were seen once. After removal of 1 base from V and 7 bases from J, the junction contained 6 bases not matched to a gene. This CDR3 has 15 amino acids. Germline V gene sequence: CDR1 MNHEY, CDR2 SMNVEV (reference sequence).

The sample was CD8+ T cells from PBMCs. This TCR was recovered from a human donor with multiple sclerosis. The chain has TRBV27 and TRBJ2-1, with TRBD2 matching 8 bases. The CDR3 here is CASSLYGGAWNEQFF. The CDR3, as DNA: TGTGCCAGCAGTTTATACGGGGGGGCATGGAATGAGCAGTTCTTC.